This T cell receptor beta chain was retrieved from a study of CD8 T cells in Susac syndrome. Study-wide points: Maximal CD8+ clonal expansion in Susac was observed within TEMRA cells and among active patients. There were some 16 Susac-specific public clones in total CD8+ repertoires and several in CD8+ TEMRA repertoires.

This CDR3 is 15 amino acids long. The V end was cut by 1 base, the J end by 1 base, with 10 bases between. Germline V gene data show CDR1 as LGHNA and CDR2 as YSLEER. Isolation of CD8+ and CD4+ T cells was performed negatively, whereas enrichment of TEMRA cells was done by FACS. Turning to this clonotype: Its antigen is unidentified.

RNA in amounts of 0.5 to 1 ug was reverse transcribed with random hexamers. Across 54 Vbeta and 13 Jbeta, immunoSEQ multiplex PCR amplified TCR beta CDR3. TCRdb processed the immunoSEQ multiplex PCR reads anew with MiXCR; each CDR3 protein has one entry. The sample contains 65,000 to 100,000 distinct CDR3 sequences, approximately 96% of which appear only once. This sequence joins TRBV4-3 and TRBJ1-1; D remains unclear. Sequenced input: CD8+ T cells from PBMCs. The TCR sequence derives from a human donor with Susac syndrome. CDR3 in DNA: TGCGCCAGCAGCCAAGTGCACAAGGCGAACACTGAAGCTTTCTTT. Protein sequence: CASSQVHKANTEAFF.